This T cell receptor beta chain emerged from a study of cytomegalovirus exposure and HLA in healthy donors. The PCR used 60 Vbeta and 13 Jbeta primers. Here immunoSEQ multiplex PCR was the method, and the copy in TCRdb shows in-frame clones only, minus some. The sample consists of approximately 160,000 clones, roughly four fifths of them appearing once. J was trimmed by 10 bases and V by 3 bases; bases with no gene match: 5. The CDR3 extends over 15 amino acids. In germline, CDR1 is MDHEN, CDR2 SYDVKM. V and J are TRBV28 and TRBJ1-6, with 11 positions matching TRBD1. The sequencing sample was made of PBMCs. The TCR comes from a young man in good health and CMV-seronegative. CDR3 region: CASSLGTGGQSPLHF. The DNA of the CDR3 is TGTGCCAGCAGTTTGGGGACAGGGGGTCAGTCACCCCTCCACTTT.